This TCR beta chain was found in a study of cytomegalovirus exposure and HLA in healthy donors. Study results and caveats: A likely sequencing artifact accounted for one observed cluster of highly shared sequence variants.

The CDR3 is 12 amino acids. Germline values: CDR1 SGHRS, CDR2 YFSETQ. The V end lost 0 bases, the J end lost 8 bases, and 6 bases lay between the germline ends. With regard to this clone: What it binds is not known.

Each donor was nominally healthy when sampled (though unrecorded immune exposures were likely). This PCR relied on a set of 60 Vbeta primers and 13 Jbeta primers. TCRdb keeps only in-frame clones here, not all; method: immunoSEQ multiplex PCR. The table lists around 190,000 clones, 65% to 90% of them singletons, with under 3% in the top ten. What was sequenced was PBMCs. The chain combines TRBV5-1 with TRBJ2-4; D gene unclear. This receptor was obtained from a woman in her fifties or sixties in good health and CMV-seronegative. In DNA form, the CDR3 reads TGCGCCAGCAGCTTGGACAGTTACATTCAGTACTTC. This translates into CASSLDSYIQYF.